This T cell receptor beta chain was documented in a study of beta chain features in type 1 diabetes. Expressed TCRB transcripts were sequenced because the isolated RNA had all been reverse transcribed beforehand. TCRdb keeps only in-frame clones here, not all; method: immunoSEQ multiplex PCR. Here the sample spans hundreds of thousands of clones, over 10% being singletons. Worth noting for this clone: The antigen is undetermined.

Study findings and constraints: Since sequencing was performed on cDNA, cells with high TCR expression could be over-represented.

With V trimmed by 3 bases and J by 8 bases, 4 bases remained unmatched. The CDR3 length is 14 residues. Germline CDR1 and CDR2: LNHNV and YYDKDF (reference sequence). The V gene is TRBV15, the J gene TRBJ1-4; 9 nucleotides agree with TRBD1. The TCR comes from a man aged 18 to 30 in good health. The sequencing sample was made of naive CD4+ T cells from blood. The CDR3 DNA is TGTGCCACCAGCAGGGGACAGGGAGGCGAAAAACTGTTTTTT. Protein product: CATSRGQGGEKLFF.